The 14 T cell receptor beta chains in this list originate from one sample, sequenced in a study of blood T cell repertoires in COVID-19. The repertoire was sequenced with immunoSEQ multiplex PCR; TCRdb's copy has only in-frame clones and lacks some. The sample lists over 130,000 clones, about 75% seen once, with 2.5% to 3% in the top ten. Sequencing was done on a sample of PBMCs or T cells enriched from blood (not recorded which). These receptors were collected from a woman between 45 and 65 years old who had recovered from COVID-19.

The chain uses TRBV5-1 and TRBJ2-5, with 9 nucleotides matching TRBD2. The CDR3 extends over 16 amino acids. From germline, CDR1 is SGHRS and CDR2 YFSETQ. J was trimmed by 5 bases and V by 4 bases; bases with no gene match: 12. The CDR3 DNA sequence: TGCGCCAGCAGCGCAACCCCGGGACTAGCAGGGGAGACCCAGTACTTC. Its translation: CASSATPGLAGETQYF.

This clone was counted a few times. The chain recombines TRBV5-1 with TRBJ1-1; D is unclear. The CDR3 runs to 16 residues. Germline V gene data show CDR1 as SGHRS and CDR2 as YFSETQ. V lost 0 bases to trimming and J lost 2 bases, with 14 bases between them. CDR3 region: CASSLVARDINTEAFF. The DNA for the CDR3 is TGCGCCAGCAGCTTGGTAGCCCGGGATATAAACACTGAAGCTTTCTTT.

The rearrangement uses TRBV3-1 (or the pseudogene TRBV3-2) and TRBJ2-3, with 7 bases that match TRBD2. The CDR3 contains 15 residues. Per the germline V gene, CDR1 is LGHDT and CDR2 is YNNKEL (reference sequence). Germline trimming cut 0 bases from V and 5 bases from J; bases unmatched to any gene: 5. CDR3 protein: CASSQEQRGRDTQYF. CDR3 bases: TGTGCCAGCAGCCAAGAACAGCGGGGAAGAGATACGCAGTATTTT.

V is TRBV6-1 and J is TRBJ1-1; a possible D gene is TRBD1 (6 bases). The length of the CDR3 is 15 residues. Germline CDR1 is MNHNS and CDR2 is SASEGT. The V end was cut by 1 base, the J end by 5 bases, with 14 bases between. The CDR3 DNA sequence: TGTGCCAGCAGTGAAGAGTGGGGGCGGGCGACTGAAGCTTTCTTT. This encodes CASSEEWGRATEAFF.

About this clone itself: The junction departs from germline at one end; a sequencing error may be responsible. The genes are TRBV7-7 and TRBJ2-5, with D perhaps TRBD2 (6 bases). The CDR3 runs 15 residues. CDR1 SSHAT and CDR2 FNYEAQ come from the germline V gene (reference sequence). The CDR3, as DNA: TGTGCTAGCAGCTTAGGGTCTAGCGTTCAAGAGACCCAGTACTTC. Its protein is CASSLGSSVQETQYF. The entire variable domain, with the rest obtained from reference TRBV7-7 and TRBJ2-5, is as follows: GAGVSQSPRYKVTKRGQDVTLRCDPISSHATLYWYQQALGQGPEFLTYFNYEAQPDKSGLPSDRFSAERPEGSISTLTIQRTEQRDSAMYRCASSLGSSVQETQYFGPGTRLLVL.

The chain recombines TRBV5-6 with TRBJ2-1; TRBD2 agrees at 7 bases. The CDR3 extends over 17 amino acids. The V and J ends lost 1 base and 4 bases, in that order; junction bases with no gene match: 11. CDR1 SGHDT and CDR2 YYEEEE come from the germline V gene. The CDR3 protein is CASSLTYLAATYNEQFF. In nucleotides, the CDR3 is TGTGCCAGCAGCTTGACCTACCTAGCGGCCACTTACAATGAGCAGTTCTTC.

The V and J genes are TRBV6-2 or TRBV6-3 and TRBJ2-3; 9 bases fit TRBD2. V dropped 2 bases and J dropped 0; count of bases not matched to a gene: 3. Germline assignment: CDR1 MNHEY and CDR2 SVGEGT. The length of the CDR3 is 16 residues. The CDR3 nucleotides are TGTGCCAGCAGTTACGGGCTAGCGGGGAGCACAGATACGCAGTATTTT. It yields the protein CASSYGLAGSTDTQYF.

V and J are TRBV11-3 and TRBJ2-5; the D is unclear. There are 13 residues in the CDR3. V lost 2 bases and J lost 1, with 5 bases in between. The germline CDR1 and CDR2 sequences are SGHNT and YENEEA. The CDR3 sequence: CASSLNSQETQYF. The CDR3 bases are TGTGCCAGCAGCTTAAACAGCCAAGAGACCCAGTACTTC.

V is TRBV7-8 and J is TRBJ2-2, with 11 bases identical to TRBD2. V was pared by 1 base and J by 6 bases, with 13 bases of the junction left unmatched. The CDR3 is 19 residues long. CDR1 is SGHVS, CDR2 FQNEAQ, per germline. This chain's CDR3 is CASSLGPFLAGGRAGELFF. The CDR3 nucleotides read TGTGCCAGCAGCTTAGGTCCTTTTTTAGCGGGAGGGCGCGCCGGGGAGCTGTTTTTT.

This chain uses TRBV28 with TRBJ2-2, with D perhaps TRBD1 (5 bases). The V and J ends lost 6 bases and 8 bases respectively, with 7 bases between them. Germline V gene sequence: CDR1 MDHEN, CDR2 SYDVKM. This CDR3 is 11 amino acids long. The CDR3 bases are TGTGCCAGCAGCCCAGGGGGGGAGCTGTTTTTT. Translation: CASSPGGELFF.

This clone appeared many times. The chain joins TRBV7-3 to TRBJ1-4, with D uncertain. The ends were cut back, 2 bases at V and 8 bases at J, with 12 bases in the middle. The CDR3 consists of 14 residues. Germline CDR1 and CDR2: SGHTA and FQGTGA. CDR3 sequence: CASSLGGEGEKLFF. CDR3 DNA sequence: TGTGCCAGCAGCTTAGGCGGGGAGGGAGAAAAACTGTTTTTT. Based on the CDR3 plus reference TRBV7-3 and TRBJ1-4, the full variable domain is GAGVSQTPSNKVTEKGKYVELRCDPISGHTALYWYRQSLGQGPEFLIYFQGTGAADDSGLPNDRFFAVRPEGSVSTLKIQRTERGDSAVYLCASSLGGEGEKLFFGSGTQLSVL.

V and J are TRBV7-3 and TRBJ2-1, with a possible D match to TRBD1 (6 bases). The germline V gene has CDR1 SGHTA and CDR2 FQGTGA. V gave up 2 bases and J gave up 6 bases, with 8 bases separating them. This CDR3 contains 13 residues. CDR3 amino acids: CASSLGQINEQFF. As DNA, the CDR3 is TGTGCCAGCAGCTTAGGACAGATCAATGAGCAGTTCTTC.

CDR3 protein: CASSLYSSGANVLTF. CDR3 sequence (DNA): TGTGCCAGTAGTTTATACAGCTCTGGGGCCAACGTCCTGACTTTC. The chain joins TRBV19 to TRBJ2-6; D gene unclear. CDR1 LNHDA and CDR2 SQIVND come from the germline V gene (reference sequence). V was cut by 5 bases and J by 0 bases, with 8 bases left in between. The CDR3 loop spans 15 amino acids.

This chain uses TRBV2 with TRBJ2-6; a possible D gene is TRBD1 (6 bases). V lost 4 bases and J lost 2, with 12 bases in between. CDR3 size: 16 residues. The germline CDR1 and CDR2 sequences are SNHLY and FYNNEI. Written as DNA, the CDR3 is TGTGCCAGCAGTGTCCGGGACACTGCTGGGGCCAACGTCCTGACTTTC. This encodes CASSVRDTAGANVLTF.